One sample yielded the 16 T cell receptor beta chains listed below, sequenced in a study of CXCR3-negative and CXCR3-positive naive CD8 T cells. Study-wide points: Hydrophobicity was higher for TRB CDR3s found in CXCR3-positive naive cells than in CXCR3-negative naive cells.

Preparation of TRB cDNA libraries relied on 5' RACE carrying UMI labels. Reanalyzing the 5' RACE reads, TCRdb keeps one entry per CDR3 protein, without DNA. Here the sample table reports over 95,000 distinct CDR3 sequences. Their specific antigens are unknown. Sequencing was performed on naive CXCR3+ CD8+ T cells from blood. Subset defined: CD45RO-CCR7+CD27+CD95- naive CD8+ T cells expressing CXCR3 (TNR3+). The source is a human donor in good health. Some clones in this sample may be carry-over from other donors' samples.

The genes are TRBV7-6 and TRBJ2-7; TCRdb's D gene call, TRBD2, goes unchecked for lack of DNA. In germline, CDR1 is SGHVS, CDR2 FNYEAQ. The CDR3 extends over 15 amino acids. This chain's CDR3 is CASSSRTSGGGWLYF.

The chain joins TRBV28 to TRBJ2-5; absent DNA, TCRdb's TRBD1 call cannot be checked. The CDR3 runs 14 residues. Germline values: CDR1 MDHEN, CDR2 SYDVKM. The CDR3 here is CASSLARGIETQYF.

The J gene is TRBJ2-7, the V gene TRBV7-2; TCRdb's D call, TRBD2, is unchecked because there is no DNA. The CDR3 is 16 amino acids. The V gene's germline CDR1 is SGHTA and CDR2 FQGNSA. The chain's CDR3 is CASSLAGLAFSYEQYF. The full variable domain, completed using reference TRBV7-2 and TRBJ2-7, is GAGVSQSPSNKVTEKGKDVELRCDPISGHTALYWYRQSLGQGLEFLIYFQGNSAPDKSGLPSDRFSAERTGGSVSTLTIQRTQQEDSAVYLCASSLAGLAFSYEQYFGPGTRLTVT.

The gene calls are TRBV28 and TRBJ2-1; the TCRdb D gene call, TRBD2, has no DNA to confirm it. Germline CDR1 reads MDHEN; CDR2 reads SYDVKM. This CDR3 has 14 amino acids. This chain's CDR3 is CASSLTGLALEQFF.

This sequence joins TRBV14 and TRBJ2-5; the TRBD1 assignment by TCRdb is unverifiable without DNA. The CDR3 has 16 residues. CDR1 and CDR2 (germline): SGHDN, FVKESK. CDR3 residues: CASSQDPGQGRETQYF.

The CDR3 loop reads CASSLAVDRGSYEQYF. V gene TRBV5-1 combines with J gene TRBJ2-7; TCRdb lists TRBD1, though no DNA is available to test this call. In germline, CDR1 is SGHRS, CDR2 YFSETQ. The CDR3 has 16 residues.

Here the CDR3 reads CASSRGQPEGQETQYF. The J gene is TRBJ2-5, the V gene TRBV28; the TCRdb call, TRBD1, lacks DNA for checking. The length of the CDR3 is 16 residues. The germline V gene has CDR1 MDHEN and CDR2 SYDVKM. Using reference TRBV28 and TRBJ2-5 for the parts outside the CDR3, the full variable domain is DVKVTQSSRYLVKRTGEKVFLECVQDMDHENMFWYRQDPGLGLRLIYFSYDVKMKEKGDIPEGYSVSREKKERFSLILESASTNQTSMYLCASSRGQPEGQETQYFGPGTRLLVL.

This sequence joins TRBV7-9 and TRBJ2-7; the D call of TRBD1 rests on TCRdb alone, since no DNA is present to check it. The germline gives CDR1 SEHNR, CDR2 FQNEAQ (reference sequence). CDR3 size: 15 residues. This CDR3 reads CASSLAGAGPYEQYF. Looking up the rest from reference TRBV7-9 and TRBJ2-7 gives the full variable domain: DTGVSQNPRHKITKRGQNVTFRCDPISEHNRLYWYRQTLGQGPEFLTYFQNEAQLEKSRLLSDRFSAERPKGSFSTLEIQRTEQGDSAMYLCASSLAGAGPYEQYFGPGTRLTVT.

J is TRBJ2-1 and V is TRBV19; the D gene TCRdb calls, TRBD2, cannot be checked with no DNA. The length of the CDR3 is 15 residues. The germline CDR1 and CDR2 sequences are LNHDA and SQIVND (reference sequence). CDR3 protein: CASSIATSGAHEQFF. The full variable domain, completed using reference TRBV19 and TRBJ2-1, is DGGITQSPKYLFRKEGQNVTLSCEQNLNHDAMYWYRQDPGQGLRLIYYSQIVNDFQKGDIAEGYSVSREKKESFPLTVTSAQKNPTAFYLCASSIATSGAHEQFFGPGTRLTVL.

V gene TRBV9 combines with J gene TRBJ2-2; TCRdb indicates TRBD2, and absent DNA this call remains unverified. Germline V gene data show CDR1 as SGDLS and CDR2 as YYNGEE. This CDR3 has 17 amino acids. This CDR3 reads CASSVASSGSKGGELFF.

The chain employs TRBV5-1 and TRBJ2-2; TCRdb indicates TRBD1, and absent DNA this call remains unverified. CDR1 is SGHRS, CDR2 YFSETQ, per germline. The length of the CDR3 is 15 residues. The CDR3 protein is CASREWTGTSGELFF. Full variable domain (remainder filled in from reference TRBV5-1 and TRBJ2-2): KAGVTQTPRYLIKTRGQQVTLSCSPISGHRSVSWYQQTPGQGLQFLFEYFSETQRNKGNFPGRFSGRQFSNSRSEMNVSTLELGDSALYLCASREWTGTSGELFFGEGSRLTVL.

The chain links TRBV28 to TRBJ1-2. CDR3 size: 12 residues. Germline V gives CDR1 MDHEN, CDR2 SYDVKM. CDR3 sequence: CASKQPGYGYTF.

The chain has TRBV27 and TRBJ1-6; lacking DNA, the TRBD1 call made by TCRdb goes unchecked. The CDR3 totals 19 residues. Germline assignment: CDR1 MNHEY and CDR2 SMNVEV (reference sequence). The CDR3 spells CASSPEYPGESSYISPLHF.

The chain combines TRBV7-9 with TRBJ2-7; lacking DNA, the TRBD2 call made by TCRdb goes unchecked. Germline V CDR1 and CDR2: SEHNR, FQNEAQ (reference sequence). The CDR3 has 14 amino acids. CDR3 sequence reads: CASSPFREAHEQYF.

The chain carries TRBV7-8 and TRBJ2-2. Germline values: CDR1 SGHVS, CDR2 FQNEAQ. The CDR3 extends over 13 amino acids. The chain's CDR3 is CASSLVYTGELFF.

The rearrangement links TRBV10-3 to TRBJ1-5. This CDR3 has 14 amino acids. Germline assignment: CDR1 ENHRY and CDR2 SYGVKD. CDR3 loop: CAISGTEQGQPQHF.